This T cell receptor beta chain was captured by sequencing in a study of blood T cell repertoires in COVID-19. Study-wide background: Acute and convalescent COVID-19 specimens originated in the United States, Italy and Spain.

This clone was observed a single time. As handled by the study authors: Quantification of nucleated cells was approximated via reference gene primer amplification. Some clones are missing from TCRdb's copy, which holds only in-frame ones; the method was immunoSEQ multiplex PCR. V and J calls and clone size follow that table, whereas D and trimming were derived from the DNA. The sample includes around 63,000 clones, around 89% of them seen just once. Germline V gives CDR1 GTSNPN, CDR2 SVGIG (reference sequence). V was pared by 1 base and J by 3 bases, with 4 bases of the junction left unmatched. The CDR3 contains 14 residues.

The sequencing sample was made of peripheral blood. This clonotype originated in a woman aged 60-75 years with acute or convalescent COVID-19. This chain connects TRBV30 to TRBJ1-1, with TRBD1 matching 8 bases. Here the CDR3 DNA reads TGTGCCTGGAGTGCGGACAGGGAGGACACTGAAGCTTTCTTT. Translating gives CAWSADREDTEAFF.